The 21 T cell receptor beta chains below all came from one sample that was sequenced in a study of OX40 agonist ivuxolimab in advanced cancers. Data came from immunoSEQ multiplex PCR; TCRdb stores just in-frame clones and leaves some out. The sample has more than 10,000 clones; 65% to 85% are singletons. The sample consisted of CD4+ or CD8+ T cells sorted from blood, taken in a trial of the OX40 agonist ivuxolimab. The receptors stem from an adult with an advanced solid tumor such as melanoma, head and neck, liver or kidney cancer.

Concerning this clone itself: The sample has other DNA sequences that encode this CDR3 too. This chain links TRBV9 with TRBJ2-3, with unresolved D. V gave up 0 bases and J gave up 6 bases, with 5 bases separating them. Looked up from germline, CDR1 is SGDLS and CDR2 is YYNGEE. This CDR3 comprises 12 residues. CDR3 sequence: CASSVVGDTQYF. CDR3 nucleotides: TGTGCCAGCAGCGTAGTTGGGGATACGCAGTATTTT. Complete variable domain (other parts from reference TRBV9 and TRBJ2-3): DSGVTQTPKHLITATGQRVTLRCSPRSGDLSVYWYQQSLDQGLQFLIQYYNGEERAKGNILERFSAQQFPDLHSELNLSSLELGDSALYFCASSVVGDTQYFGPGTRLTVL.

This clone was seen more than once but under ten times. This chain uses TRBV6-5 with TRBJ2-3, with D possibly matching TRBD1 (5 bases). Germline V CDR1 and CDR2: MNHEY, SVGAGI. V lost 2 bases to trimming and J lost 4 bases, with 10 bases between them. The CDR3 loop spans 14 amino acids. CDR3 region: CASSYLKTADTQYF. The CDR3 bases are TGTGCCAGCAGTTACCTCAAGACAGCAGATACGCAGTATTTT.

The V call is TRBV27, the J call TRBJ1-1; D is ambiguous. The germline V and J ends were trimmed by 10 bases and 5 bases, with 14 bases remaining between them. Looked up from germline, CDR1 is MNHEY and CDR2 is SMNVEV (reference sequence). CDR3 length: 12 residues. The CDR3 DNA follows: TGTGCCACCCGAGAGGGTGGAACTGAAGCTTTCTTT. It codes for CATREGGTEAFF.

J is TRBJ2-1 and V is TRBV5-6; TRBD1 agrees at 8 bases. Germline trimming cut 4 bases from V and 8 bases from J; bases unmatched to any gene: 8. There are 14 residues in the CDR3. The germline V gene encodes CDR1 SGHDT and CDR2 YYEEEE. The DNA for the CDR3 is TGTGCCAGCAGCGAGAGACAGGGGAGCCATGAGCAGTTCTTC. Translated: CASSERQGSHEQFF.

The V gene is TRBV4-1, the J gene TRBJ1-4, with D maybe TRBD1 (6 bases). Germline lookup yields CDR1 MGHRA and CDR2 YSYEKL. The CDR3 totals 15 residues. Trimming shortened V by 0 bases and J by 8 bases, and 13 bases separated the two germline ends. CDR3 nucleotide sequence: TGCGCCAGCAGCCAAGATATGACAGGTCAAGAAAAACTGTTTTTT. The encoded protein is CASSQDMTGQEKLFF.

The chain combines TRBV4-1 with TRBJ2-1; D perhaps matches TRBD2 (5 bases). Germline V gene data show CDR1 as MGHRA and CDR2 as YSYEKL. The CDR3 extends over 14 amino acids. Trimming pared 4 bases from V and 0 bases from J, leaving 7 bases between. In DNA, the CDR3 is TGCGCCAGCAGCCTTACTAGCTCCTACAATGAGCAGTTCTTC. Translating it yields CASSLTSSYNEQFF.

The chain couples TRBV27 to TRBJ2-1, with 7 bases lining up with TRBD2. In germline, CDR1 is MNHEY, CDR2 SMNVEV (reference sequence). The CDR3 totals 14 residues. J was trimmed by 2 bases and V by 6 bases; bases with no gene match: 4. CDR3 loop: CASREGGAYNEQFF. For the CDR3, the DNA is TGTGCCAGCAGGGAGGGAGGGGCCTACAATGAGCAGTTCTTC.

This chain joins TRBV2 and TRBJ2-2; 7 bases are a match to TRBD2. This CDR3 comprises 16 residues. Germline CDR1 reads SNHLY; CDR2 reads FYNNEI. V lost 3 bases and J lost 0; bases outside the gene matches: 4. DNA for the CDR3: TGTGCCAGCAGTGACCCAGCGGGGTCGAACACCGGGGAGCTGTTTTTT. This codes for CASSDPAGSNTGELFF.

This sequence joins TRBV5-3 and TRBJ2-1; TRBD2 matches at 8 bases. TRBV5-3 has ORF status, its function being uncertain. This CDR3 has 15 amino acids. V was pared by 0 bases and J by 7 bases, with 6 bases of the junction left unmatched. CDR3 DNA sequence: TGTGCCAGAAGCTTGGTAGCGGGGCCCGGAAATGAGCAGTTCTTC. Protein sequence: CARSLVAGPGNEQFF.

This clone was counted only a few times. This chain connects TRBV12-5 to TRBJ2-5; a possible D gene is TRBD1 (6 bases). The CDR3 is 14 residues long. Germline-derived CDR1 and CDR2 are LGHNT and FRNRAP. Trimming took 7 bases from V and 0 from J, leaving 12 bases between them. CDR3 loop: CASARTEYQETQYF. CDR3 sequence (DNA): TGTGCTAGTGCCCGGACAGAGTACCAAGAGACCCAGTACTTC.

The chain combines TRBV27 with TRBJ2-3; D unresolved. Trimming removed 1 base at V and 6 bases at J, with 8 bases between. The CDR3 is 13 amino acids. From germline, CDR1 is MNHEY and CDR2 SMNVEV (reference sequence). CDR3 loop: CASSLLLSDTQYF. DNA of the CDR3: TGTGCCAGCAGTTTATTGCTTAGTGATACGCAGTATTTT.

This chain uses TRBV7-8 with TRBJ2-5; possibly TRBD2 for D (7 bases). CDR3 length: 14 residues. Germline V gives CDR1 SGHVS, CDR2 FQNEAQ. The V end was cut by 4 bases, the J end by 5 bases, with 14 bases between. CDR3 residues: CASSSGGAGETQYF. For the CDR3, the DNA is TGTGCCAGCAGCTCTGGGGGGGCCGGGGAGACCCAGTACTTC.

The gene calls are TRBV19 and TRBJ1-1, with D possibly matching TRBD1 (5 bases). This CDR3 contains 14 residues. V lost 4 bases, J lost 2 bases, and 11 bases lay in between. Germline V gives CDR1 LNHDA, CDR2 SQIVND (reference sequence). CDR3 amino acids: CASSRDGPNTEAFF. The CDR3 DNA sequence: TGTGCCAGTAGTAGGGACGGCCCAAACACTGAAGCTTTCTTT.

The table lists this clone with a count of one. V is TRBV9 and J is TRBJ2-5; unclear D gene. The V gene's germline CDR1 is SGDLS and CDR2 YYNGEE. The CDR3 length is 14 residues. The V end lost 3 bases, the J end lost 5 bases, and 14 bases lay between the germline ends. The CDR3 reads CASSAGGVGETQYF. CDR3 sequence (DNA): TGTGCCAGCAGCGCCGGTGGGGTAGGGGAGACCCAGTACTTC.

CDR3 sequence: CASSPRGLEQYF. The CDR3 bases are TGTGCCAGCAGCCCCAGGGGGCTCGAGCAGTACTTC. The chain carries TRBV11-3 and TRBJ2-7, with 8 bases identical to TRBD1. J gave up 6 bases and V 5 bases, and 3 bases lay outside the gene matches. Germline CDR1 and CDR2: SGHNT and YENEEA. The CDR3 covers 12 residues.

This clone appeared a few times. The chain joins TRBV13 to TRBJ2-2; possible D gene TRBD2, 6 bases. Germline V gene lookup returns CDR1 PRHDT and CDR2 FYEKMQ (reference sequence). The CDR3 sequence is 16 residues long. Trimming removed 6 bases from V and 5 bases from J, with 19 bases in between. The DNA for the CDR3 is TGTGCCAGCAGTGTCCGGGGACTTTGGGGGACCGGGGAGCTGTTTTTT. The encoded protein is CASSVRGLWGTGELFF.

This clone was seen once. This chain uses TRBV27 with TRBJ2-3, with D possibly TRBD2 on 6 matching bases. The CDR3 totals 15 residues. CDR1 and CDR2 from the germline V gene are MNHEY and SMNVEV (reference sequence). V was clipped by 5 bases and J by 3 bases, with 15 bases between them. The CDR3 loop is CASSTQLADTDTQYF. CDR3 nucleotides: TGTGCCAGCAGTACCCAACTAGCAGATACAGATACGCAGTATTTT.

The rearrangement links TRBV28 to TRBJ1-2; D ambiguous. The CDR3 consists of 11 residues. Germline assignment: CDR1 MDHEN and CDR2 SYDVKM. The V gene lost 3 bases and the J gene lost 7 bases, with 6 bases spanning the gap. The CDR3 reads CASSFAAGYTF. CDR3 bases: TGTGCCAGCAGTTTTGCGGCTGGCTACACCTTC.

CDR3 nucleotide sequence: TGTGCCACCACCCCAGGGAGTTTGAATCAGCCCCAGCATTTT. It translates to CATTPGSLNQPQHF. The J gene is TRBJ1-5, the V gene TRBV15; possible D gene TRBD1, 5 bases. CDR1 is LNHNV, CDR2 YYDKDF, per germline (reference sequence). The V end was cut by 7 bases, the J end by 4 bases, with 14 bases between. This CDR3 is 14 amino acids long.

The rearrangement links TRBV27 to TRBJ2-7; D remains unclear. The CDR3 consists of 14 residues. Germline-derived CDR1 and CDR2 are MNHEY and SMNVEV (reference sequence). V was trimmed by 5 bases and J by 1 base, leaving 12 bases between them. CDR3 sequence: CASSTPDGSYEQYF. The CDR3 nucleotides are TGTGCCAGCAGTACTCCGGACGGATCCTACGAGCAGTACTTC.

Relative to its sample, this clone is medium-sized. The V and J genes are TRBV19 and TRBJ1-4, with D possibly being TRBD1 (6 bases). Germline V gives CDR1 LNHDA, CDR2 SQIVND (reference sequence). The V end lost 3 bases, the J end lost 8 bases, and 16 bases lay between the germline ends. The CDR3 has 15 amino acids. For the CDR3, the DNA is TGTGCCAGTAGTATGGGTCTCAGGGGTGAGGAAAAACTGTTTTTT. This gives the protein CASSMGLRGEEKLFF.